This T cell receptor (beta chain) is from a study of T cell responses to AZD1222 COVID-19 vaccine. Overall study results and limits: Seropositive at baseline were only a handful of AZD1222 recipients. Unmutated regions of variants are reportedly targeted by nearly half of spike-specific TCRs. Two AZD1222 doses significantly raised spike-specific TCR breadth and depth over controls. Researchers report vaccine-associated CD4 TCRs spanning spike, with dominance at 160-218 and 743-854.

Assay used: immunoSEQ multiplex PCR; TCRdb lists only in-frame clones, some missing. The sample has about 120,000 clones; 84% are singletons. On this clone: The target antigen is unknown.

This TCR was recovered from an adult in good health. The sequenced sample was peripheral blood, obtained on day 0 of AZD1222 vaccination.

CDR3: CASSLARRTGRSYEQYF. The DNA for the CDR3 is TGTGCCAGCAGCTTAGCGAGGAGGACAGGGAGGTCTTACGAGCAGTACTTC. This chain connects TRBV7-8 to TRBJ2-7; 8 positions match TRBD1. The CDR3 covers 17 residues. V trimming: 0 bases; J trimming: 4 bases; junction bases outside the gene matches: 11. Germline-derived CDR1 and CDR2 are SGHVS and FQNEAQ.